This T cell receptor beta chain came from a study of T cell responses to AZD1222 COVID-19 vaccine. Study outcomes and limitations: Possibly, clonal diversity was underestimated; donors were largely white British and included more females. Nearly half of unique spike-specific TCRs reportedly avoided B.1.351 and B.1.1.7 mutated regions. Across the whole spike, CD4 TCRs peaked at regions 160-218 and 743-854. Repertoire collection took place solely once the T cell response had peaked.

Profiled with immunoSEQ multiplex PCR; TCRdb holds only in-frame clones, not every one. Among 100,000 to 150,000 clones, roughly 88% were seen once, and the ten largest hold nearly 4.5%. As regards this clone: Its cognate antigen is unknown.

CDR3 length equals 12 residues. The junction had 5 bases not matched to a gene; V was cut back by 7 bases and J by 5 bases. Germline-derived CDR1 and CDR2 are SQVTM and ANQGSEA. The sequence was obtained from an adult in good health. The gene calls are TRBV29-1 and TRBJ1-1; 9 nucleotides line up with TRBD1. The source material was peripheral blood, sampled on day 0 of MenACWY control vaccination. The DNA for the CDR3 is TGCAGCGGGGGACAGGGTGGGACTGAAGCTTTCTTT. Encoded protein: CSGGQGGTEAFF.